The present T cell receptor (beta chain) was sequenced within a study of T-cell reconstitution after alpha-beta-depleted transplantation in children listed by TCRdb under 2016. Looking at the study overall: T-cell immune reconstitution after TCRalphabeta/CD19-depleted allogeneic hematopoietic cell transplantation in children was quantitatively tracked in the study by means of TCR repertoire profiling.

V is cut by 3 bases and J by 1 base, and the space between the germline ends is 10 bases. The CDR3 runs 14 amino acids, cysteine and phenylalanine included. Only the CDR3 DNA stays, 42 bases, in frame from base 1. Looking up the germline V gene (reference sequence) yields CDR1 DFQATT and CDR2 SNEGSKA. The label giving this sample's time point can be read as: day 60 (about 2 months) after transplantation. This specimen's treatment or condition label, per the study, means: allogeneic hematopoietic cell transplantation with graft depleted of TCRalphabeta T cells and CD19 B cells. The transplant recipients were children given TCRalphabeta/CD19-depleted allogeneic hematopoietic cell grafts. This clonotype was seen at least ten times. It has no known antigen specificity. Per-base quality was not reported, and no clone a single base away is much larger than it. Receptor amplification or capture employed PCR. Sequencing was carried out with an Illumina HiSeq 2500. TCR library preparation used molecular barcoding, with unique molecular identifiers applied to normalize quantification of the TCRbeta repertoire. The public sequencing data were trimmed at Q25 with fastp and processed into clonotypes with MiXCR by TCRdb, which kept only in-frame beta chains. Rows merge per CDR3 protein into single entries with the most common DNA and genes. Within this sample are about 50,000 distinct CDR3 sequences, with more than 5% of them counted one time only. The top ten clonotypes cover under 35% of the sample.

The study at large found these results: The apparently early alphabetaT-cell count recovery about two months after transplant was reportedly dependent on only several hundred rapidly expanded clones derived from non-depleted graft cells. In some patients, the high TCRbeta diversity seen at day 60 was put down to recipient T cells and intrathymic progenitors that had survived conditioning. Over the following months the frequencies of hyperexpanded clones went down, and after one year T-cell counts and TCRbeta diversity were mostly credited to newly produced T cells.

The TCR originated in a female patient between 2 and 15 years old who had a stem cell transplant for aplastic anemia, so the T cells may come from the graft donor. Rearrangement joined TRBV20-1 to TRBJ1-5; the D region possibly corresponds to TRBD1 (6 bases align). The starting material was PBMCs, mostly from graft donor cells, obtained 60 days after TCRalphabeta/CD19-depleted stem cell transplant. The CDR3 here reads CSASNRVSNQPQHF. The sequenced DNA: TGCAGTGCTAGTAACAGGGTGAGCAATCAGCCCCAGCATTTT.